This T cell receptor beta chain was identified in a study of blood T cells in healthy people across ages (dated by TCRdb to between 2014 and 2017). Broadly, across the study: In model experiments, roughly one uniquely barcoded TCR beta cDNA molecule per two T cells was captured by template switching. Donors were grouped into four age groups: young (average 16 years), middle-aged (around 39), aged (around 60) and long-lived (around 82). For two donors (one aged 18 to 30 and one aged 80 or older), the study analyzed two additional independent replicas of 1 million unique cDNA reads from the same blood draw. Using deep sequencing normalized with unique cDNA molecular identifiers, the study measured how TCR beta repertoire diversity changes with age. Donors of different ages were randomly distributed across sequencing lanes to avoid experimental bias.

General study outcomes and caveats: Estimates of total diversity from one million sequenced T cells were regarded as lower bounds and underestimates. The CMV infection status of donors was not known, potentially confounding age-related changes in expanded clonotypes. Compared with the aged group, the long-lived group had more naive CD4+ T cells, fewer expanded clones and increased TCR diversity, suggesting age selection. As age increased, observed TCR beta diversity per million T cells dropped in a roughly linear way, and a significant reduction was already evident by age 40. A strong correlation was found between observed TCR beta diversity and the percentage of naive T cells measured by flow cytometry. Since profiling was done on bulk unsorted PBMCs, naive and antigen-experienced compartments could not be conclusively compared.

The donors were a few dozen Caucasian individuals from Russia, aged 6 to 90 years, who were systemically healthy. Each donor gave about 9.7 milliliters of peripheral blood, drawn into EDTA-treated Vacutainer tubes. Ficoll-Paque density-gradient centrifugation was used to isolate PBMCs, with at least 7 million per sample. Total RNA was extracted from PBMCs with Trizol reagent, with at least 6 micrograms obtained per sample. Naive CD45RAhigh/CD27high T cell percentages were measured by flow cytometry on a PBMC aliquot from every donor. Details on this clonotype: Which antigen it targets is not known. The input lacks base qualities; no much larger clone sits a single base away.

The receptor library was made with 5' RACE. A second PCR of roughly 7 to 11 cycles was performed with a sample-barcoded 5' primer and a J-beta primer mix. A unique molecular identifier was introduced onto each TCR beta cDNA molecule by a template-switch 5' adaptor carrying 12 random nucleotides. Each sample yielded at least 2.5 million CDR3-containing paired-end reads. First-strand cDNA was synthesized from all RNA with the Mint cDNA synthesis kit, primed by a TRBC-specific oligonucleotide. Following uracil-DNA glycosylase treatment, all cDNA underwent a first 18-cycle PCR with the universal primers M1SS and BC2_uni_R. The authors' analysis ran thus. For normalization, 1 million high-quality reads, each with a distinct molecular identifier, were randomly selected from each sample. Instead of being binned into consensus sequences, reads with shared molecular identifiers were discarded. CDR3 identification, clonotype clustering and error correction used MiTCR with a Q25 quality threshold and the strictest error-elimination algorithm. A nonparametric unseen species model using Euler transformation provided a lower-bound estimate of total TCR beta diversity. TCRdb trimmed public reads at Q25 via fastp, called clones via MiXCR and kept in-frame beta chains. Rows with a matching CDR3 protein are joined into one entry that keeps the most common DNA and genes. The V and J calls and clone size are TCRdb's, not the authors'. The sample contains around 1,900,000 distinct CDR3 sequences, about two fifths of them found a single time. Approximately 22% of the sample rests with the top ten.

The sample comprised blood. This TCR came from a human donor in good health.

The nucleotides are TGCGCCAGCAGCTTCTCCGGGACAAACTCCTACAATGAGCAGTTCTTC. The resulting protein is CASSFSGTNSYNEQFF. The rearranged segments are TRBV5-1 and TRBJ2-1; the D segment could be TRBD1, given 6 matching bases. CDR1 is given as SGHRS and CDR2 as YFSETQ, both from the germline V gene. The cysteine opens and the phenylalanine closes a CDR3 of 16 amino acids. The sequence is cut down to CDR3 DNA, 48 bases in frame from base 1. V loses 2 bases, J loses 0 bases, and the germline ends lie 12 bases apart.